The 6 T cell receptor beta chains listed next were all sequenced from one sample in a study of blood T cell repertoires in COVID-19. The assay was immunoSEQ multiplex PCR, and TCRdb's table has in-frame clones only and misses some. The sample carries more than 200,000 clones, around 83% recorded once. Sequencing was carried out using peripheral blood. These receptors originate from a woman between 45 and 65 years old with COVID-19, enrolled during active disease.

The rearrangement uses TRBV5-1 and TRBJ2-5, with TRBD1 identical over 11 bases. Trimming at V came to 7 bases and at J to 6 bases, leaving 5 bases not matched to a gene. The CDR3 is 13 residues long. Germline-derived CDR1 and CDR2 are SGHRS and YFSETQ. The CDR3 DNA reads as TGCGCCAGCGTGGGACAGGGGGGGAAGACCCAGTACTTC. Protein sequence: CASVGQGGKTQYF.

This rearrangement joins TRBV7-2 to TRBJ1-2; the D gene is possibly TRBD1 (6 bases). The CDR3 consists of 15 residues. Germline values: CDR1 SGHTA, CDR2 FQGNSA. V dropped 4 bases and J dropped 7 bases, with 19 bases sitting between them. DNA for the CDR3: TGTGCCAGCAGCTCCTCCGCAGGGGAAGTGAGTGGCTACACCTTC. It codes for CASSSSAGEVSGYTF.

This CDR3 reads CASSYPGTSGDTQYF. The CDR3, as DNA: TGTGCCAGCAGTTACCCCGGGACTAGCGGGGATACGCAGTATTTT. This chain links TRBV6-2 or TRBV6-3 with TRBJ2-3, with 12 bases matching TRBD2. Germline lookup yields CDR1 MNHEY and CDR2 SVGEGT. The CDR3 is 15 amino acids. With V trimmed by 2 bases and J by 6 bases, 3 bases remained unmatched.

The CDR3 is CASRGPGARDGYTF. CDR3 DNA: TGCGCCAGCAGAGGTCCGGGTGCTCGGGATGGCTACACCTTC. The rearrangement links TRBV10-1 to TRBJ1-2; no clear D gene. Trimming took 6 bases from V and 6 from J, leaving 17 bases between them. The CDR3 loop spans 14 amino acids. Germline assignment: CDR1 WNHNN and CDR2 SYGVQD (reference sequence).

The V gene is TRBV9, the J gene TRBJ1-1; D gene unclear. The CDR3 sequence is 14 residues long. The ends were cut back, 0 bases at V and 0 bases at J, with 6 bases in the middle. Looked up from germline, CDR1 is SGDLS and CDR2 is YYNGEE. CDR3 bases: TGTGCCAGCAGCGTAGGGAGTCTGAACACTGAAGCTTTCTTT. Its translation is CASSVGSLNTEAFF.

V gene TRBV7-6 combines with J gene TRBJ2-7, with 7 bases that match TRBD1. This CDR3 has 15 residues. Germline assignment: CDR1 SGHVS and CDR2 FNYEAQ. V was clipped by 1 base and J by 3 bases; unmatched bases: 6. The CDR3 region is CASSLEAGTDYEQYF. CDR3 in DNA: TGTGCCAGCAGCTTAGAGGCTGGGACAGACTACGAGCAGTACTTC.